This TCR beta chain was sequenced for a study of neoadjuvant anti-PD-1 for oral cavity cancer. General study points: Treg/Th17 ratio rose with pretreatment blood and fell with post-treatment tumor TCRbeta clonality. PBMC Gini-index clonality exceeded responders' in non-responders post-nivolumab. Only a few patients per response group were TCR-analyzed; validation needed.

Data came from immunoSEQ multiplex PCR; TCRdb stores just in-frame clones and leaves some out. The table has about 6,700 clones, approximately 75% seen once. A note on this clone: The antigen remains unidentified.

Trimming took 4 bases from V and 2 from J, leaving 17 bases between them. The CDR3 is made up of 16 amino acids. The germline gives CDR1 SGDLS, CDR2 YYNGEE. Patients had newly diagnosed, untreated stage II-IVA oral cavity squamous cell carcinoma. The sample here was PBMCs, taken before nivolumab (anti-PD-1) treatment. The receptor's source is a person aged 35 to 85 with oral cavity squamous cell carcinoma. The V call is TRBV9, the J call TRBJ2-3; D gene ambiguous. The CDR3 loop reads CASSPSNGHPTDTQYF. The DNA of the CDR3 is TGTGCCAGCAGCCCCTCTAACGGGCACCCCACAGATACGCAGTATTTT.